This T cell receptor beta chain was recovered during a study of T cells after yellow fever vaccination. Study findings and constraints: CD4 and CD8 compartments shared a small share of clonotypes, likely from convergent recombination. Most primary-vaccination clones reappeared after the booster (about 97% CD4, 85% to 90% CD8).

This clonotype has only a few counts. Antigen specificity is unknown. Germline V gene lookup returns CDR1 SGHRS and CDR2 YFSETQ. V gave up 9 bases and J gave up 0 bases, with 14 bases separating them. The CDR3 runs 14 residues. Generation of TCR cDNA used 5'RACE template switching (which added a universal primer site and UMIs). TCRdb re-derived calls from the 5' RACE reads in MiXCR, one entry per CDR3 protein. Among 150,000 to 200,000 distinct CDR3 sequences listed, about 6.2% were seen once. This chain connects TRBV5-1 to TRBJ2-3; TRBD2 is a possible D gene (6 bases). The clonotype comes from a man aged 18 to 29 who received the YFV17D yellow fever vaccine. Sequencing was performed on CD4+ T cells sorted from PBMCs, taken on the day of the first yellow fever vaccination. Here the CDR3 DNA reads TGCGCCACGCGGGGCGGACCCAGCACAGATACGCAGTATTTT. This encodes CATRGGPSTDTQYF.